This T cell receptor beta chain was found in a study of chemoradiotherapy in HPV16-positive cancers. Study in general: A couple of HPV16-positive patients' cells yielded candidate HPV-specific clones and common motifs. Study findings and constraints: Non-HPV-specific T cells did not expand in tumors during treatment, whereas candidate HPV-specific clones and E7-related motifs did.

The V end lost 4 bases, the J end lost 7 bases, and 11 bases lay between the germline ends. The CDR3 is made up of 13 amino acids. Germline-derived CDR1 and CDR2 are GTSNPN and SVGIG (reference sequence). Comments on this clone: Antigen specificity is unknown.

The repertoire was sequenced with immunoSEQ multiplex PCR; TCRdb's copy has only in-frame clones and lacks some. The sample records approximately 27,000 clones, more than 80% being singletons. Repertoires were sampled repeatedly during chemoradiotherapy. The chain joins TRBV30 to TRBJ1-6, with D possibly matching TRBD1 (5 bases). Source: blood, taken from a patient who underwent chemoradiotherapy. This clonotype was obtained from a human donor with HPV-associated anogenital cancer. The CDR3 protein is CAWTGTGNSPLHF. Written as DNA, the CDR3 is TGTGCCTGGACCGGGACGGGGAATTCACCCCTCCACTTT.